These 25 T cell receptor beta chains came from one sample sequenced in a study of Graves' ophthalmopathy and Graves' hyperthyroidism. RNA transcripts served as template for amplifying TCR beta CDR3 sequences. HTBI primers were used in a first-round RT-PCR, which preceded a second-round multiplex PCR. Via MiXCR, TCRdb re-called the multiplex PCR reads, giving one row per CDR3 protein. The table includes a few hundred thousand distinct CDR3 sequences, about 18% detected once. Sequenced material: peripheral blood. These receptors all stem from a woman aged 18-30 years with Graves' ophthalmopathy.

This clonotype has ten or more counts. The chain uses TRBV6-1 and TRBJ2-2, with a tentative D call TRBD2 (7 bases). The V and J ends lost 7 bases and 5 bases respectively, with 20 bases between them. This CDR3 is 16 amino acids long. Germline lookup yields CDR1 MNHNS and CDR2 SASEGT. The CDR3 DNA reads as TGTGCCAGCATCCGAGGGATAGGGGGGGTTACCGGGGAGCTGTTTTTT. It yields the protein CASIRGIGGVTGELFF.

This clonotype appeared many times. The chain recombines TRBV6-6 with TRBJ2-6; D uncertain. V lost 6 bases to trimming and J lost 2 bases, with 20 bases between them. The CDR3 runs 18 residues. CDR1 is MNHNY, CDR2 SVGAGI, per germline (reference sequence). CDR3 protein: CASSLGLGRKPGANVLTF. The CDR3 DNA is TGTGCCAGCAGCCTAGGCTTAGGACGGAAGCCTGGGGCCAACGTCCTGACTTTC.

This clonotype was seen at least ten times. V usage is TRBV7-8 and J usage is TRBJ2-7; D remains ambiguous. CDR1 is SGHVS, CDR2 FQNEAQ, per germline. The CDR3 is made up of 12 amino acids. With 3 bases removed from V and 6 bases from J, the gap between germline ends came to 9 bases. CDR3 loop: CASSFRRTEQYF. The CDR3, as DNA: TGTGCCAGCAGCTTTAGACGGACCGAGCAGTACTTC.

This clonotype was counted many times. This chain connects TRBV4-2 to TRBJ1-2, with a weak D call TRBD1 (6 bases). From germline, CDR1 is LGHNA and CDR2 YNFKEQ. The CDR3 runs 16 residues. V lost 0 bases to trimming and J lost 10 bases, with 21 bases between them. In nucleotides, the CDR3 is TGTGCCAGCAGCCAAGATGGGTCCGGACCGGACAGTTCCTACACCTTC. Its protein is CASSQDGSGPDSSYTF.

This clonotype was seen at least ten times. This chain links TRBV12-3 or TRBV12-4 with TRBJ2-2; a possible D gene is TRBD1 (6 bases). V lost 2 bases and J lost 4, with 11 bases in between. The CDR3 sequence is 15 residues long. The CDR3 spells CASSLTGKGTGELFF. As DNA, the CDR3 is TGTGCCAGCAGTTTAACAGGGAAGGGCACCGGGGAGCTGTTTTTT.

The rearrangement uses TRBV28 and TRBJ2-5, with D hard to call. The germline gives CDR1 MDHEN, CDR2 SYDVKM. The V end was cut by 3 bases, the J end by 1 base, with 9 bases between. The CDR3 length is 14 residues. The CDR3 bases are TGTGCCAGCAGTTTTGAAGGGTCCCAAGAGACCCAGTACTTC. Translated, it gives CASSFEGSQETQYF.

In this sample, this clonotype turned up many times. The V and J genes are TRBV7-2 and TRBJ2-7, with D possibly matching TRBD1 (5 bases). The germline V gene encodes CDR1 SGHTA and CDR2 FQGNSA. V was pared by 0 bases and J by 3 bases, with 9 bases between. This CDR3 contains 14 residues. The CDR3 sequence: CASSLARQHYEQYF. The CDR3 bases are TGTGCCAGCAGCTTAGCGAGACAGCACTACGAGCAGTACTTC.

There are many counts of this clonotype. The CDR3, as DNA: TGTGCCAGCAGCTTGGAGCGGGGTAGCTCCTACGAGCAGTACTTC. Amino acids: CASSLERGSSYEQYF. The rearrangement joins TRBV7-2 to TRBJ2-7, with 7 bases matching TRBD2. V trimming: 3 bases; J trimming: 0 bases; junction bases outside the gene matches: 5. The CDR3 covers 15 residues. Germline V gene lookup returns CDR1 SGHTA and CDR2 FQGNSA. The variable domain in full, completed from reference TRBV7-2 and TRBJ2-7, reads GAGVSQSPSNKVTEKGKDVELRCDPISGHTALYWYRQSLGQGLEFLIYFQGNSAPDKSGLPSDRFSAERTGGSVSTLTIQRTQQEDSAVYLCASSLERGSSYEQYFGPGTRLTVT.

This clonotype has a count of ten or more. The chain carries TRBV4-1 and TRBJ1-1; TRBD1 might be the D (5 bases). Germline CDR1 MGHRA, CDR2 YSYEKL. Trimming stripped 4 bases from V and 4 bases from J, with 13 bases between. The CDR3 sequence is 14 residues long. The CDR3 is CASSPKGGVTEAFF. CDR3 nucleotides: TGCGCCAGCAGCCCTAAGGGAGGGGTCACTGAAGCTTTCTTT.

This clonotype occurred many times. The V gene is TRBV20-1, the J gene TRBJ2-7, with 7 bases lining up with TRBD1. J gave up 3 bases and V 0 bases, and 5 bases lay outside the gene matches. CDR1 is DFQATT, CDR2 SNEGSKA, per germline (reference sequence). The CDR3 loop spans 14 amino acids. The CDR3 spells CSARDHDRVYEQYF. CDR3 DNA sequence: TGCAGTGCTAGAGATCATGACAGGGTCTACGAGCAGTACTTC.

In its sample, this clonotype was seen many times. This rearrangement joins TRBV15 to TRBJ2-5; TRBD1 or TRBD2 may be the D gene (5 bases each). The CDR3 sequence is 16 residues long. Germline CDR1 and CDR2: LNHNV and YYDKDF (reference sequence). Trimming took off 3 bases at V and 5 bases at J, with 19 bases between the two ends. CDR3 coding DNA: TGTGCCACCAGCAGGGGAGAACTGACAGCAAGGGAGACCCAGTACTTC. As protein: CATSRGELTARETQYF.

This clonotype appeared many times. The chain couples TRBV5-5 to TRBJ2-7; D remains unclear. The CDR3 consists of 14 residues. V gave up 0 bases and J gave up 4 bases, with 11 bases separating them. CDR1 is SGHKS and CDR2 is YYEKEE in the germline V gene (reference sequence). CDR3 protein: CASSLDGVRYEQYF. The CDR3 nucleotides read TGTGCCAGCAGCTTGGATGGGGTTCGGTACGAGCAGTACTTC.

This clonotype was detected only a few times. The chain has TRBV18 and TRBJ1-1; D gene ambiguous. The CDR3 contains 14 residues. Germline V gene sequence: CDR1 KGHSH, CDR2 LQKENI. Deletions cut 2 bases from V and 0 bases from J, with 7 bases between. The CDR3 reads CASSPRRVNTEAFF. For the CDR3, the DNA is TGTGCCAGCTCACCAAGGAGAGTGAACACTGAAGCTTTCTTT.

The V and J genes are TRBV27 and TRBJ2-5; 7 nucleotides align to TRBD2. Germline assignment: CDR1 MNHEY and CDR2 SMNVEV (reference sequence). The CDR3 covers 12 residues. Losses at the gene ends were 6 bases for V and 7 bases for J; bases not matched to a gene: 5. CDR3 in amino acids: CASRGGVGTQYF. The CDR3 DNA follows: TGTGCCAGCAGGGGGGGGGTGGGGACCCAGTACTTC.

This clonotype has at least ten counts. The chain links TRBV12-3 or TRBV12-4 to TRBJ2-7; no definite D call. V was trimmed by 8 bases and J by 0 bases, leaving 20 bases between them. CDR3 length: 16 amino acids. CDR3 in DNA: TGTGCCAGCCCTTTTAGAGCACCCGGAAGCTCCTACGAGCAGTACTTC. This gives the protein CASPFRAPGSSYEQYF.

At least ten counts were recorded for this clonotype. CDR3 DNA sequence: TGCAGCGGTATTCCCGGGACTCAGCGAAAAAAGACCCAGTACTTC. Amino acids: CSGIPGTQRKKTQYF. The chain has TRBV29-1 and TRBJ2-5; D may be TRBD2 (6 bases). V was cut by 7 bases and J by 6 bases, with 24 bases left in between. Germline assignment: CDR1 SQVTM and CDR2 ANQGSEA. The CDR3 sequence is 15 residues long.

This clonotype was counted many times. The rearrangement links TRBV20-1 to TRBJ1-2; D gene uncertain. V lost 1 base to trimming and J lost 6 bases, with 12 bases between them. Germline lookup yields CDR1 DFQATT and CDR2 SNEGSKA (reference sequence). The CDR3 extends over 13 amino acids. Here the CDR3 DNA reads TGCAGTGCTAGAGTGCTAGGCCCAAATGGCTACACCTTC. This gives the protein CSARVLGPNGYTF.

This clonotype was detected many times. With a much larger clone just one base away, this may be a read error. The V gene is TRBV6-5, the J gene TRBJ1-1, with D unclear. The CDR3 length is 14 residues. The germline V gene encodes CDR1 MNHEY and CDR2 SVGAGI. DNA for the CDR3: TGTGCCAGCAGTTACTCTCGTCTAAACACTGGAGCTTTCTTT. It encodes CASSYSRLNTGAFF.

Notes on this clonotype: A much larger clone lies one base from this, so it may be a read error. Written as DNA, the CDR3 is TGTGTCAGCAACAAAGGGAGTTCCGGGGAGCTGTTTTTT. This codes for CVSNKGSSGELFF. The chain employs TRBV7-2 and TRBJ2-2, with D perhaps TRBD2 (5 bases). The CDR3 consists of 13 residues. From germline, CDR1 is SGHTA and CDR2 FQGNSA. Filled out from reference TRBV7-2 and TRBJ2-2, the complete variable domain reads GAGVSQSPSNKVTEKGKDVELRCDPISGHTALYWYRQSLGQGLEFLIYFQGNSAPDKSGLPSDRFSAERTGGSVSTLTIQRTQQEDSAVYLCVSNKGSSGELFFGEGSRLTVL.

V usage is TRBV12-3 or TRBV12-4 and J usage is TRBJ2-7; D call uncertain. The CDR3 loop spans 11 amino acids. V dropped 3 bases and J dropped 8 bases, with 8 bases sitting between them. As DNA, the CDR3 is TGTGCCAGCAGTTTTTCCCTCCAGCAGTACTTC. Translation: CASSFSLQQYF.

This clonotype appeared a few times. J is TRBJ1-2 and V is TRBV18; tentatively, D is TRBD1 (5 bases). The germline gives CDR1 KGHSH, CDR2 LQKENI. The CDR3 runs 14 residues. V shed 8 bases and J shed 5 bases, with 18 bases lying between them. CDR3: CASTQDPVDYGYTF. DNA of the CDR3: TGTGCCAGCACACAGGACCCTGTTGATTATGGCTACACCTTC.

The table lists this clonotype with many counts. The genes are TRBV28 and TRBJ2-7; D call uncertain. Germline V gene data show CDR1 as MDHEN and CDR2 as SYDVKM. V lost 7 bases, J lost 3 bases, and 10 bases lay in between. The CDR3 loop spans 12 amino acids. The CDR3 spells CASTADFYEQYF. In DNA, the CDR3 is TGTGCCAGCACCGCCGATTTCTACGAGCAGTACTTC.

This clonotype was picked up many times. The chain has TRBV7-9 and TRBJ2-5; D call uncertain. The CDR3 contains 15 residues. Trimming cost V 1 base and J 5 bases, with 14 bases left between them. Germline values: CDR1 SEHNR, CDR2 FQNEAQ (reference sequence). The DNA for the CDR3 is TGTGCCAGCAGCTTAGACCCGGACCCTCGGGAGACCCAGTACTTC. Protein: CASSLDPDPRETQYF.

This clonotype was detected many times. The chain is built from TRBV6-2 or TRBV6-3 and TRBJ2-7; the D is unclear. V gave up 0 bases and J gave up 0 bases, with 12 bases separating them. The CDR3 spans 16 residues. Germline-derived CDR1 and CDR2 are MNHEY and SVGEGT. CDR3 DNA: TGTGCCAGCAGTTACTCGAACATGTACAGCTCCTACGAGCAGTACTTC. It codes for CASSYSNMYSSYEQYF.

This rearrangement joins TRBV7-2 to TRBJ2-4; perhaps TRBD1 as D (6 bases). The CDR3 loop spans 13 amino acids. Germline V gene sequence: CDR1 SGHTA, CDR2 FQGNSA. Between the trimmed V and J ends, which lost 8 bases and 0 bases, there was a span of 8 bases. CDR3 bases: TGTGCCAGCGGACAGAAAGCCAAAAACATTCAGTACTTC. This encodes CASGQKAKNIQYF.